The 21 T cell receptor beta chains below come from one sample, sequenced in a study of radiation and T cells in renal cell carcinoma. Libraries were prepared by immunoSEQ multiplex PCR; TCRdb keeps only in-frame clonotypes and omits some of them. The table has about 22,000 clones, more than 45% seen once; the top ten hold 16%. The treatment: 15 Gy SBRT to primary tumor, nephrectomy 4 weeks later. Sequencing was performed on tumor tissue, taken from a patient whose treatment included radiotherapy and nephrectomy. These receptor sequences come from a woman between 45 and 60 years old with renal cell carcinoma.

The rearrangement uses TRBV4-2 and TRBJ2-2; no definite D call. V was shortened by 0 bases and J by 7 bases, with 6 bases between the two germline ends. CDR1 LGHNA and CDR2 YNFKEQ come from the germline V gene. The CDR3 length is 13 residues. CDR3 loop: CASSQDLGGELFF. CDR3 in DNA: TGTGCCAGCAGCCAAGATTTGGGCGGGGAGCTGTTTTTT.

Ten or more counts support this clone. CDR3 sequence: CASRSRDRGSPLHF. The CDR3 nucleotides are TGTGCCAGTAGGTCGAGGGACAGGGGATCACCCCTCCACTTT. The chain employs TRBV19 and TRBJ1-6; 10 bases line up with TRBD1. Germline values: CDR1 LNHDA, CDR2 SQIVND (reference sequence). This CDR3 spans 14 amino acids. V was pared by 6 bases and J by 10 bases, with 6 bases of the junction left unmatched.

This clone was seen a handful of times. The chain joins TRBV7-2 to TRBJ2-7; D is undetermined. Germline CDR1 and CDR2: SGHTA and FQGNSA. The V gene lost 5 bases and the J gene lost 4 bases, with 9 bases spanning the gap. This CDR3 region has 12 residues. Here the CDR3 DNA reads TGTGCCAGCAGCCAAAAGGGATACGAGCAGTACTTC. Encoded protein: CASSQKGYEQYF.

This clone has ten or more counts. The chain couples TRBV6-1 to TRBJ2-7, with D possibly matching TRBD2 (6 bases). Germline lookup yields CDR1 MNHNS and CDR2 SASEGT. Between the trimmed V and J ends, which lost 2 bases and 2 bases, there was a span of 7 bases. The CDR3 has 13 residues. The CDR3 DNA is TGTGCCAGCAGTGAACTAGCGCCCTACGAGCAGTACTTC. Translating it yields CASSELAPYEQYF.

The genes are TRBV9 and TRBJ2-5; either TRBD1 or TRBD2 may fit D (5 bases each). CDR1 and CDR2 (germline): SGDLS, YYNGEE. Between the trimmed V and J ends, which lost 4 bases and 0 bases, there was a span of 13 bases. The CDR3 is 15 residues long. This chain's CDR3 is CASSRDPRNQETQYF. In DNA form, the CDR3 reads TGTGCCAGCAGCCGGGACCCTAGAAACCAAGAGACCCAGTACTTC.

There are a few counts of this clone. V is TRBV5-1 and J is TRBJ1-2, with no clear D. CDR1 is SGHRS, CDR2 YFSETQ, per germline. This CDR3 region has 13 residues. V was clipped by 0 bases and J by 3 bases, with 6 bases between them. CDR3 sequence (DNA): TGCGCCAGCAGCTTGGACGGAGACTATGGCTACACCTTC. This encodes CASSLDGDYGYTF.

A few counts support this clone. This chain joins TRBV14 and TRBJ1-2, with D unclear. This CDR3 is built from 16 residues. V was cut by 3 bases and J by 6 bases, with 20 bases left in between. The germline CDR1 and CDR2 sequences are SGHDN and FVKESK. The CDR3 sequence is CASSQIGPVGYNGYTF. For the CDR3, the DNA is TGTGCCAGCAGCCAGATAGGTCCGGTTGGGTATAATGGCTACACCTTC.

V and J are TRBV6-6 and TRBJ2-3; D ambiguous. The CDR3 loop spans 14 amino acids. Germline lookup yields CDR1 MNHNY and CDR2 SVGAGI (reference sequence). V lost 4 bases, J lost 0 bases, and 8 bases lay in between. The CDR3 DNA reads TGTGCCAGCAGTTTAACACAAAGCACAGATACGCAGTATTTT. It translates to CASSLTQSTDTQYF.

This chain joins TRBV5-1 and TRBJ1-2; no definite D call. Looked up from germline, CDR1 is SGHRS and CDR2 is YFSETQ. This CDR3 is built from 13 residues. V was pared by 5 bases and J by 3 bases, with 11 bases between. This CDR3 reads CASRLTDHYGYTF. The CDR3 DNA follows: TGCGCCAGCAGGCTTACGGACCACTATGGCTACACCTTC. Full variable domain (missing parts from reference TRBV5-1 and TRBJ1-2): KAGVTQTPRYLIKTRGQQVTLSCSPISGHRSVSWYQQTPGQGLQFLFEYFSETQRNKGNFPGRFSGRQFSNSRSEMNVSTLELGDSALYLCASRLTDHYGYTFGSGTRLTVV.

This sequence joins TRBV29-1 and TRBJ1-3; D gene unclear. Germline values: CDR1 SQVTM, CDR2 ANQGSEA. This CDR3 is 14 amino acids long. The ends were cut back, 7 bases at V and 0 bases at J, with 13 bases in the middle. The CDR3 reads CSALRPYSGNTIYF. As DNA, the CDR3 is TGCAGCGCCTTGCGACCTTACTCTGGAAACACCATATATTTT.

A few counts support this clone. This sequence joins TRBV10-2 and TRBJ2-1; D gene unclear. The CDR3 has 12 amino acids. V was trimmed by 3 bases and J by 7 bases, leaving 7 bases between them. CDR1 is WSHSY and CDR2 is SAAADI in the germline V gene. The CDR3 spells CASSDPQNEQFF. CDR3 DNA sequence: TGCGCCAGCAGTGACCCCCAGAATGAGCAGTTCTTC.

The chain joins TRBV5-6 to TRBJ2-7; D might be TRBD2 (5 bases). Germline V CDR1 and CDR2: SGHDT, YYEEEE. V shed 4 bases and J shed 4 bases, with 15 bases lying between them. This CDR3 has 14 amino acids. CDR3 amino acids: CASSRSFAGYEQYF. CDR3 in DNA: TGTGCCAGCAGCCGGTCCTTCGCGGGTTACGAGCAGTACTTC.

V and J are TRBV4-3 and TRBJ2-2; no clear D gene. V was trimmed by 1 base and J by 7 bases, leaving 4 bases between them. Germline V gives CDR1 LGHNA, CDR2 YSLEER. This CDR3 is 12 amino acids long. The CDR3 is CASSQADGELFF. The CDR3 bases are TGCGCCAGCAGCCAAGCAGACGGGGAGCTGTTTTTT.

This clone has just a few counts. CDR3 coding DNA: TGTGCCAGCAGCACCCCCGATGGCTACACCTTC. It codes for CASSTPDGYTF. The chain employs TRBV13 and TRBJ1-2, with D unresolved. V was clipped by 5 bases and J by 6 bases, with 7 bases between them. CDR3 length equals 11 residues. Germline CDR1 PRHDT, CDR2 FYEKMQ (reference sequence).

This clone was detected a few times. The rearrangement joins TRBV7-9 to TRBJ2-2; no clear D gene. CDR3 length: 16 residues. The V gene lost 4 bases and the J gene lost 0 bases, with 12 bases spanning the gap. Germline V gene lookup returns CDR1 SEHNR and CDR2 FQNEAQ (reference sequence). The CDR3 bases are TGTGCCAGCAGCTCACCCCGGAGAGCGAACACCGGGGAGCTGTTTTTT. This sequence encodes CASSSPRRANTGELFF.

The chain uses TRBV5-1 and TRBJ2-5, with D maybe TRBD2 (6 bases). This CDR3 is built from 13 residues. V was pared by 5 bases and J by 6 bases, with 14 bases between. Germline CDR1 and CDR2: SGHRS and YFSETQ. CDR3 sequence: CASRDGLAKTQYF. DNA of the CDR3: TGCGCCAGCAGAGACGGGCTAGCGAAGACCCAGTACTTC.

The chain couples TRBV19 to TRBJ2-5; 10 nucleotides match TRBD1. CDR1 and CDR2 from the germline V gene are LNHDA and SQIVND (reference sequence). The V gene end was trimmed by 3 bases and the J gene end by 4 bases; junction bases not matched to a gene: 8. The CDR3 spans 16 residues. The CDR3 bases are TGTGCCAGTAGTATGGGGACAGGGGCAGTTGGAGAGACCCAGTACTTC. As protein: CASSMGTGAVGETQYF.

The rearrangement links TRBV19 to TRBJ1-2; TRBD1 matches 7 bases. The CDR3 covers 16 residues. The junction had 12 bases not matched to a gene; V was cut back by 2 bases and J by 6 bases. The germline V gene has CDR1 LNHDA and CDR2 SQIVND (reference sequence). This CDR3 reads CASSISATGRRDGYTF. As DNA, the CDR3 is TGTGCCAGTAGTATATCCGCGACAGGGAGAAGAGATGGCTACACCTTC.

This clone was seen at least ten times. The rearrangement uses TRBV2 and TRBJ2-3; D perhaps matches TRBD1 (5 bases). Germline V gives CDR1 SNHLY, CDR2 FYNNEI. Trimming removed 5 bases from V and 6 bases from J, with 18 bases in between. The CDR3 has 15 residues. The CDR3 sequence: CASSTLGQPLDTQYF. Written as DNA, the CDR3 is TGTGCCAGCAGTACCCTCGGACAACCGTTGGATACGCAGTATTTT.

The genes are TRBV2 and TRBJ2-4; D gene uncertain. Between the trimmed V and J ends, which lost 2 bases and 6 bases, there was a span of 2 bases. CDR3 length: 11 residues. The V gene's germline CDR1 is SNHLY and CDR2 FYNNEI. Here the CDR3 DNA reads TGTGCCAGCAGTGAAATAAACATTCAGTACTTC. It encodes CASSEINIQYF.

Many counts were recorded for this clone. This chain links TRBV25-1 with TRBJ2-1; 11 bases line up with TRBD2. There are 15 residues in the CDR3. Germline CDR1 and CDR2: MGHDK and SYGVNS. The J segment lost 9 bases and the V segment lost 5 bases, leaving 9 bases of the junction unmatched. This chain's CDR3 is CASSPTLAGDREQFF. CDR3 nucleotides: TGTGCCAGCAGTCCAACACTAGCGGGGGATCGTGAGCAGTTCTTC.